Below are 27 T cell receptor beta chains sequenced from a single sample in a study of blood T cell repertoires in COVID-19. TCRdb's table, derived via immunoSEQ multiplex PCR, lists solely in-frame clones and lacks some. Here the sample spans approximately 150,000 clones, around 89% being singletons. Sequencing was performed on peripheral blood. These receptors were collected from a man between 65 and 85 years old with active COVID-19.

This chain connects TRBV27 to TRBJ2-7, with 8 bases fitting TRBD2. Germline V gene data show CDR1 as MNHEY and CDR2 as SMNVEV (reference sequence). The V and J ends lost 5 bases and 4 bases, in that order; junction bases with no gene match: 4. The CDR3 has 13 amino acids. CDR3 residues: CASSPRGGYEQYF. CDR3 coding DNA: TGTGCCAGCAGTCCCCGGGGGGGTTACGAGCAGTACTTC.

The rearrangement uses TRBV27 and TRBJ2-1, with 7 bases that match TRBD1. The CDR3 has 13 amino acids. The V gene's germline CDR1 is MNHEY and CDR2 SMNVEV (reference sequence). After removal of 6 bases from V and 12 bases from J, the junction contained 11 bases not matched to a gene. In nucleotides, the CDR3 is TGTGCCAGCAGCACCCGGACAGGTGGACCGCAGTTCTTC. Protein: CASSTRTGGPQFF.

A single count supports this clone. The chain recombines TRBV5-1 with TRBJ1-5; no firm D call. CDR1 SGHRS and CDR2 YFSETQ come from the germline V gene. V lost 0 bases and J 0 bases, leaving 7 bases between the germline ends. The CDR3 is 15 amino acids. The chain's CDR3 is CASSLGLDSNQPQHF. The DNA of the CDR3 is TGCGCCAGCAGCTTGGGCCTAGATAGCAATCAGCCCCAGCATTTT.

This sequence joins TRBV6-5 and TRBJ1-1; D not resolved. Trimming left V 7 bases short and J 1 base short, with 13 bases between. Germline V CDR1 and CDR2: MNHEY, SVGAGI. The length of the CDR3 is 14 residues. CDR3 DNA sequence: TGTGCCAGCACCCCTGGGAGTACGAACACTGAAGCTTTCTTT. It encodes CASTPGSTNTEAFF.

With regard to this clone: Different DNA sequences within this sample yield the same CDR3. V usage is TRBV18 and J usage is TRBJ2-1, with 8 positions matching TRBD2. The V gene's germline CDR1 is KGHSH and CDR2 LQKENI. This CDR3 is 15 amino acids long. After removal of 3 bases from V and 4 bases from J, the junction contained 5 bases not matched to a gene. This CDR3 reads CASSPSGTTYNEQFF. The CDR3 coding sequence is TGTGCCAGCTCACCTAGCGGGACTACTTACAATGAGCAGTTCTTC. Full variable domain (remainder filled in from reference TRBV18 and TRBJ2-1): NAGVMQNPRHLVRRRGQEARLRCSPMKGHSHVYWYRQLPEEGLKFMVYLQKENIIDESGMPKERFSAEFPKEGPSILRIQQVVRGDSAAYFCASSPSGTTYNEQFFGPGTRLTVL.

The CDR3 spells CASSSVAGRVFF. DNA for the CDR3: TGTGCCAGCAGTTCCGTAGCGGGAAGGGTGTTCTTC. The chain couples TRBV28 to TRBJ2-1; 8 bases line up with TRBD2. CDR1 and CDR2 from the germline V gene are MDHEN and SYDVKM. This CDR3 region has 12 residues. V lost 4 bases to trimming and J lost 15 bases; unmatched junction nucleotides: 8. Combining the CDR3 with reference TRBV28 and TRBJ2-1 gives the whole variable domain DVKVTQSSRYLVKRTGEKVFLECVQDMDHENMFWYRQDPGLGLRLIYFSYDVKMKEKGDIPEGYSVSREKKERFSLILESASTNQTSMYLCASSSVAGRVFFGPGTRLTVL.

CDR3 sequence: CASSEPRSGGRRNEKLFF. Written as DNA, the CDR3 is TGTGCCAGCAGTGAACCTAGATCAGGGGGCAGGAGGAATGAAAAACTGTTTTTT. The chain employs TRBV6-1 and TRBJ1-4; 8 positions agree with TRBD1. This CDR3 has 18 amino acids. CDR1 and CDR2 (germline): MNHNS, SASEGT. J gave up 5 bases and V 2 bases, and 13 bases lay outside the gene matches.

The J gene is TRBJ1-1, the V gene TRBV28; 7 nucleotides line up with TRBD1. The CDR3 covers 15 residues. Per the germline V gene, CDR1 is MDHEN and CDR2 is SYDVKM. V lost 4 bases, J lost 0 bases, and 5 bases stayed unmatched. CDR3 nucleotide sequence: TGTGCCAGCAGTTCCAGACAGGGCTTGAACACTGAAGCTTTCTTT. Translation gives CASSSRQGLNTEAFF.

The chain employs TRBV7-3 and TRBJ1-3; D gene uncertain. The CDR3 runs 15 residues. The germline V gene encodes CDR1 SGHTA and CDR2 FQGTGA. The ends were cut back, 4 bases at V and 0 bases at J, with 10 bases in the middle. The CDR3 is CASSSAVGSGNTIYF. The CDR3, as DNA: TGTGCCAGCAGCTCGGCGGTGGGCTCTGGAAACACCATATATTTT.

This rearrangement joins TRBV30 to TRBJ1-2; D gene unclear. The CDR3 totals 11 residues. Between the trimmed V and J ends, which lost 5 bases and 2 bases, there was a span of 6 bases. The germline V gene has CDR1 GTSNPN and CDR2 SVGIG (reference sequence). This chain's CDR3 is CAWWQNYGYTF. For the CDR3, the DNA is TGTGCCTGGTGGCAGAACTATGGCTACACCTTC.

This chain joins TRBV5-5 and TRBJ1-2; unclear D gene. The germline CDR1 and CDR2 sequences are SGHKS and YYEKEE (reference sequence). V gave up 5 bases and J gave up 2 bases, with 10 bases separating them. This CDR3 has 13 residues. The CDR3 nucleotides read TGTGCCAGCAGGGCGACTGAGAACTATGGCTACACCTTC. Protein: CASRATENYGYTF.

The genes are TRBV27 and TRBJ2-1; D might be TRBD2 (5 bases). The length of the CDR3 is 15 residues. In germline, CDR1 is MNHEY, CDR2 SMNVEV (reference sequence). The V end was cut by 5 bases, the J end by 0 bases, with 11 bases between. The CDR3 DNA follows: TGTGCCAGCAGTGAGGACTCCCCCTCCTACAATGAGCAGTTCTTC. Protein sequence: CASSEDSPSYNEQFF.

The V call is TRBV7-6, the J call TRBJ2-2; possible D gene TRBD1, 5 bases. V was cut by 1 base and J by 3 bases, with 12 bases left in between. The CDR3 is made up of 16 amino acids. The germline gives CDR1 SGHVS, CDR2 FNYEAQ. The DNA of the CDR3 is TGTGCCAGCAGCTTAGAGGGCAGGGTATACACCGGGGAGCTGTTTTTT. Encoded protein: CASSLEGRVYTGELFF.

The V call is TRBV24-1, the J call TRBJ2-1; D remains unclear. Germline loops: CDR1 KGHDR, CDR2 SFDVKD. This CDR3 spans 16 amino acids. Trimming took off 3 bases at V and 0 bases at J, with 11 bases between the two ends. The CDR3 loop reads CATSDPGGSSYNEQFF. CDR3 DNA sequence: TGTGCCACCAGTGATCCCGGCGGTAGCTCCTACAATGAGCAGTTCTTC.

The gene calls are TRBV7-2 and TRBJ2-3, with 11 nucleotides matching TRBD2. The length of the CDR3 is 18 residues. CDR1 is SGHTA, CDR2 FQGNSA, per germline. The J segment lost 1 base and the V segment lost 1 base, leaving 7 bases of the junction unmatched. The CDR3 DNA reads as TGTGCCAGCAGCTTAGTGCCCCAACTAGCGGGAGGCACAGATACGCAGTATTTT. This gives the protein CASSLVPQLAGGTDTQYF.

The V and J genes are TRBV28 and TRBJ1-4; no reliable D call. Germline CDR1 is MDHEN and CDR2 is SYDVKM. The CDR3 totals 17 residues. V was shortened by 10 bases and J by 0 bases, with 21 bases between the two germline ends. CDR3 coding DNA: TGTGCCATCCCGGCCGGCAGACTCTCTGCAACTAATGAAAAACTGTTTTTT. It codes for CAIPAGRLSATNEKLFF.

This chain connects TRBV19 to TRBJ1-3, with D tentatively TRBD1 (6 bases). Trimming took 10 bases from V and 0 from J, leaving 10 bases between them. The CDR3 extends over 13 amino acids. The germline V gene has CDR1 LNHDA and CDR2 SQIVND (reference sequence). The CDR3 region has the DNA TGTGCCACAGGGGCTTCCTCTGGAAACACCATATATTTT. Residues: CATGASSGNTIYF.

There are a few counts of this clone. The rearrangement links TRBV11-2 to TRBJ1-6; 7 bases line up with TRBD1. The ends lost 2 bases at V and 6 bases at J; junction bases unmatched: 1. In germline, CDR1 is SGHAT, CDR2 FQNNGV. This CDR3 region has 14 residues. The CDR3 spells CASSLNRGNSPLHF. The CDR3, as DNA: TGTGCCAGCAGCTTAAACAGGGGTAATTCACCCCTCCACTTT.

V is TRBV12-3 or TRBV12-4 and J is TRBJ2-7; 9 positions agree with TRBD1. CDR3 length: 13 amino acids. V lost 2 bases and J lost 6; bases outside the gene matches: 2. The CDR3 DNA sequence: TGTGCCAGCAGTTTAAGGGACAGGGTCGAGCAGTACTTC. It yields the protein CASSLRDRVEQYF.

This rearrangement joins TRBV14 to TRBJ2-5; no definite D call. The CDR3 loop spans 14 amino acids. Trimming took off 5 bases at V and 7 bases at J, with 17 bases between the two ends. Germline CDR1 SGHDN, CDR2 FVKESK. CDR3: CASSEILPPGTQYF. The CDR3 DNA is TGTGCCAGCAGCGAGATTTTACCCCCCGGGACCCAGTACTTC. Full variable domain (outside the CDR3, taken from reference TRBV14 and TRBJ2-5): EAGVTQFPSHSVIEKGQTVTLRCDPISGHDNLYWYRRVMGKEIKFLLHFVKESKQDESGMPNNRFLAERTGGTYSTLKVQPAELEDSGVYFCASSEILPPGTQYFGPGTRLLVL.

The V call is TRBV6-2 or TRBV6-3, the J call TRBJ1-4; TRBD1 agrees at 9 bases. Germline lookup yields CDR1 MNHEY and CDR2 SVGEGT. The CDR3 covers 16 residues. V gave up 0 bases and J gave up 8 bases; unmatched junction bases: 7. CDR3 DNA: TGTGCCAGCAGTTACTCGAGACAGGGGGACGGAGAAAAACTGTTTTTT. Amino acids: CASSYSRQGDGEKLFF.

The rearrangement links TRBV11-2 to TRBJ2-7; 10 nucleotides agree with TRBD2. The CDR3 extends over 15 amino acids. CDR1 is SGHAT and CDR2 is FQNNGV in the germline V gene. The junction had 5 bases not matched to a gene; V was cut back by 4 bases and J by 2 bases. The CDR3, as DNA: TGTGCCAGCAGCTCCCTTAGCGGGAGGCCCTACGAGCAGTACTTC. Translating it yields CASSSLSGRPYEQYF.

This clone was seen once. The chain joins TRBV27 to TRBJ2-5; 8 positions match TRBD2. This CDR3 has 15 amino acids. V was clipped by 4 bases and J by 3 bases; unmatched bases: 7. From germline, CDR1 is MNHEY and CDR2 SMNVEV (reference sequence). The CDR3 loop is CASSSPGGRKETQYF. In DNA, the CDR3 is TGTGCCAGCAGTTCGCCAGGCGGGAGGAAAGAGACCCAGTACTTC.

This clone was seen a single time. J is TRBJ1-1 and V is TRBV19; D uncertain. The V end was cut by 1 base, the J end by 1 base, with 10 bases between. Germline V gene sequence: CDR1 LNHDA, CDR2 SQIVND (reference sequence). The CDR3 is made up of 15 amino acids. The CDR3 DNA reads TGTGCCAGTAGTATAGTGGCACAGTCGAACACTGAAGCTTTCTTT. Translating it yields CASSIVAQSNTEAFF.

This clone was seen only a few times. The V gene is TRBV5-1, the J gene TRBJ2-7; a possible D gene is TRBD2 (6 bases). Trimming left V 9 bases short and J 0 bases short, with 13 bases between. From germline, CDR1 is SGHRS and CDR2 YFSETQ. This CDR3 has 13 amino acids. CDR3 in amino acids: CAKTGTFSYEQYF. For the CDR3, the DNA is TGCGCCAAGACCGGGACTTTCTCCTACGAGCAGTACTTC.

The chain couples TRBV18 to TRBJ1-2, with a possible D match to TRBD1 (6 bases). V was shortened by 5 bases and J by 5 bases, with 15 bases between the two germline ends. The CDR3 has 14 residues. CDR1 is KGHSH and CDR2 is LQKENI in the germline V gene. CDR3 amino acids: CASSTDSSPYGYTF. CDR3 sequence (DNA): TGTGCCAGCTCAACGGACAGTTCGCCTTATGGCTACACCTTC.

The genes are TRBV5-4 and TRBJ1-6; no definite D call. Looked up from germline, CDR1 is SGHNT and CDR2 is YYREEE (reference sequence). The ends were cut back, 1 base at V and 7 bases at J, with 6 bases in the middle. The CDR3 runs to 13 residues. CDR3 amino acids: CASSLRGNSPLHF. The CDR3 nucleotides read TGTGCCAGCAGCTTGCGGGGAAATTCACCCCTCCACTTT.